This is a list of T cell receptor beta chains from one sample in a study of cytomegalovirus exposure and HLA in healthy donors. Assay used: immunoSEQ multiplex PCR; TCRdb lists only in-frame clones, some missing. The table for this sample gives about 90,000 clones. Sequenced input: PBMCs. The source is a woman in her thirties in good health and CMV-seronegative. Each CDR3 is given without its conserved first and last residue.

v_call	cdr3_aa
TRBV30	AWSVFRETQY
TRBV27	AKAGQDRGSYNEQF
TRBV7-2	ASSTRPGWGNTIY
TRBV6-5	ASSASGQTYEQY
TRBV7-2	ASSLAGPGAGTEAF
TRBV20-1	SARVGGTQY
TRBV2	ASGRTDTQY
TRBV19	ASSRSLPGVEAGELF
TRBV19	ASRTTAKNTEAF
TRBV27	ASSSDGNYRYT
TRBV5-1	ASSWGTRGGTEAF
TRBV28	ASSPRQGWTYEQY
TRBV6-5	ASSNGQGYTEAF
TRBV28	ATWTGVDGELF
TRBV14	ASSLASGAGYGYT
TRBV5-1	ASSYAGLAGSETQY
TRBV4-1	ASERRQGASIQY
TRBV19	ASSSQLAYQETQY
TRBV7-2	ASSLGAFTDTQY
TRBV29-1	SVSRMGRAGVTEAF
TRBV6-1	ASSVDRANYEQY
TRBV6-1	ASRDRTTDTQY
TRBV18	ASSPQGGGARDTQY
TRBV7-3	ASSPGRGRTEAF
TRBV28	ASSPLGTGAHEQY
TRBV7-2	ASSGGGLAREQY
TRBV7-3	ASSASGGVTEAF
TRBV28	ASSVELRGVNEQF
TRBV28	ASSSTGDEQF
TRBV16	ASSHRQGSDTQY
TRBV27	ASSLDGGAYNEQF
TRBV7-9	ASSINSEKLF
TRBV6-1	ASNEGDYDTQY
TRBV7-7	ASSSGTGNTGELF
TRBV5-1	ASSERGSVNTIY
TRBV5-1	ASSVDRGPQETQY
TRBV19	ASSIDRGSETQY
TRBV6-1	ASSVGGNNEQF
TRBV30	AWSATFRQWETQY
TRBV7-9	ASSYLRTGRRDYGYT
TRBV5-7	ASSLGTSGRGWNTGELF
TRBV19	ASSRFARYQETQY
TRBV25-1	ASSDSYEQY
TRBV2	ASSDRGYSGANVLT
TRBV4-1	ASSLGLAGDEQF
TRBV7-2	ASSFRSGIAYNEQF
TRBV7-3	ASSARGAYEQY
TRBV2	ASRYRVGSGTNTGELF
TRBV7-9	ASGDLKMNTEAF
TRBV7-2	ASSWGTAGNTIY
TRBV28	ATRKGGQNNEKLF
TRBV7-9	ASSSPSDPYEQY
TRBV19	ASSIQGNTEAF